This TCR beta chain appears in the sequencing data of a study of T cells in localized non-small cell lung cancer. The study's findings and limits: As only one tumor region underwent sequencing, heterogeneity remains possible. Highest T cell clonality was seen in uninvolved adjacent lung, surpassing that measured in tumor. Longer survival (overall) was linked to higher T cell density in blood.

CDR3 length: 13 residues. Looked up from germline, CDR1 is SQVTM and CDR2 is ANQGSEA. V was clipped by 1 base and J by 5 bases, with 11 bases between them. Clones were read by immunoSEQ multiplex PCR, and TCRdb kept only the in-frame ones, dropping some. The top ten hold about 3% of the sample, which has fewer than 25,000 clones, approximately 90% seen once. Regarding this clone: No antigen is known for it.

The specimen was peripheral blood, collected before any cancer treatment. The chain couples TRBV29-1 to TRBJ1-1; the D gene is possibly TRBD1 (6 bases). The receptor was derived from a woman aged 35 to 75 with stage I lung adenocarcinoma. The CDR3 nucleotides are TGCAGCGTTGAAGCGGGGGCGCAGACTGAAGCTTTCTTT. Protein: CSVEAGAQTEAFF. The full variable domain, completed using reference TRBV29-1 and TRBJ1-1, is SAVISQKPSRDICQRGTSLTIQCQVDSQVTMMFWYRQQPGQSLTLIATANQGSEATYESGFVIDKFPISRPNLTFSTLTVSNMSPEDSSIYLCSVEAGAQTEAFFGQGTRLTVV.